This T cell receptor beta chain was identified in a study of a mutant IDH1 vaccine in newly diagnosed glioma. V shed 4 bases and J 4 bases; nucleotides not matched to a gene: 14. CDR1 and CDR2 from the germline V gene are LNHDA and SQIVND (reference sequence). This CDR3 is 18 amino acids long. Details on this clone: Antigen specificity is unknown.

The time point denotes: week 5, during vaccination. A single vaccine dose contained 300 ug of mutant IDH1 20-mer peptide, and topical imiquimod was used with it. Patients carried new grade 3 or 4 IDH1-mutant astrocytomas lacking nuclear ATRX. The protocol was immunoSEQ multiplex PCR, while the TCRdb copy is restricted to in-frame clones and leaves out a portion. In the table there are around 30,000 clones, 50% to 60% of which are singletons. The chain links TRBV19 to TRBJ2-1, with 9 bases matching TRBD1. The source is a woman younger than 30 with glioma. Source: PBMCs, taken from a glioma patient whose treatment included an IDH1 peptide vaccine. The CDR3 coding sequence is TGTGCCAGTAGTAGGTCGGCCGCCGGGACAGGGTATTACAATGAGCAGTTCTTC. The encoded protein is CASSRSAAGTGYYNEQFF.